Listed here are 3 T cell receptor beta chains from one sample, sequenced in a study of T-cell reconstitution after alpha-beta-depleted transplantation in children. This sample's TCRbeta library carried unique molecular identifier barcodes. TCRdb fed the PCR reads into MiXCR, producing one record per CDR3 protein. The repertoire holds 400,000 to 500,000 distinct CDR3 sequences, 11% seen once, with 4.5% to 7% in the top ten. Here the sequenced sample was PBMCs from the stem cell graft donor, taken from the stem cell graft. The origin of the receptors is a human donor who donated a stem cell graft to a child with acute myeloid leukemia.

The genes are TRBV11-2 and TRBJ2-3; the match to TRBD2 covers 9 bases. CDR1 and CDR2 (germline): SGHAT, FQNNGV. V dropped 5 bases and J dropped 4; count of bases not matched to a gene: 10. The CDR3 is made up of 16 amino acids. CDR3 loop: CASSPRLAVSSDTQYF. The CDR3, as DNA: TGTGCCAGCAGCCCCCGACTAGCGGTATCATCAGATACGCAGTATTTT.

This clonotype was picked up many times. The rearrangement links TRBV20-1 to TRBJ1-1, with 7 bases that match TRBD1. CDR3 length: 14 amino acids. Germline loops: CDR1 DFQATT, CDR2 SNEGSKA (reference sequence). Trimming cost V 4 bases and J 5 bases; bases outside gene matches: 10. CDR3 sequence reads: CSAINTGVRTEAFF. The DNA for the CDR3 is TGCAGTGCTATCAATACAGGGGTGAGGACTGAAGCTTTCTTT.

This chain links TRBV5-1 with TRBJ2-5; D might be TRBD1 or TRBD2, each matching 5 bases. Germline CDR1 reads SGHRS; CDR2 reads YFSETQ. This CDR3 is 15 amino acids long. Trimming pared 4 bases from V and 1 base from J, leaving 14 bases between. The CDR3 DNA sequence: TGCGCCAGCAGCCCAGTGGGGGAGCCCCAAGAGACCCAGTACTTC. It translates to CASSPVGEPQETQYF.